Shown below are 2 T cell receptor beta chains from a single sample sequenced in a study of cytomegalovirus exposure and HLA in healthy donors. It was with 60 Vbeta and 13 Jbeta primers that the PCR ran. Generated by immunoSEQ multiplex PCR, the TCRdb table keeps only in-frame clones and is missing some. The table records about 150,000 clones, 75% to 80% of them present only once. Sequenced input: PBMCs. The source of these receptors is a woman in her 30s in good health and CMV-seronegative.

V is TRBV27 and J is TRBJ1-5; TRBD1 is a possible D gene (5 bases). The germline V gene encodes CDR1 MNHEY and CDR2 SMNVEV (reference sequence). The CDR3 extends over 14 amino acids. V shed 5 bases and J shed 7 bases, with 15 bases lying between them. The CDR3 is CASSPRTFRQPQHF. The CDR3 region has the DNA TGTGCCAGCAGTCCCCGGACATTCAGACAGCCCCAGCATTTT.

The V and J genes are TRBV5-5 and TRBJ1-1, with D possibly matching TRBD1 (5 bases). V was pared by 5 bases and J by 0 bases, with 14 bases between. The germline CDR1 and CDR2 sequences are SGHKS and YYEKEE (reference sequence). The CDR3 has 15 residues. The CDR3 protein is CASSHGGGLNTEAFF. Here the CDR3 DNA reads TGTGCCAGCAGTCACGGGGGAGGCTTGAACACTGAAGCTTTCTTT. The variable domain in full, with the rest retrieved from reference TRBV5-5 and TRBJ1-1, is DAGVTQSPTHLIKTRGQQVTLRCSPISGHKSVSWYQQVLGQGPQFIFQYYEKEERGRGNFPDRFSARQFPNYSSELNVNALLLGDSALYLCASSHGGGLNTEAFFGQGTRLTVV.